This T cell receptor (beta chain) was recorded in a study of blood T cell repertoires in COVID-19 (dated by TCRdb to about 2020). Context from the whole study: The collaborator samples originated in the United States, Italy and Spain and spanned the acute and convalescent phases of COVID-19. A de-identified subject ID, COVID-19 status, age in years and sex were almost always included in the sample metadata. The samples were drawn from the first 160 participants of the ongoing ImmuneRACE study and from 950 to 1,500 subjects provided by 6 global collaborators. The repertoires were released in a freely available public database intended as a resource for research on the immune response to SARS-CoV-2. The material from the prospective study consisted of cDNA or gDNA derived from T cells, B-cell-depleted T cells, or PBMCs. Where HLA class I and class II types were available, the types were taken from metadata supplied by the sample provider, not from assay-based typing. Subjects who had been exposed to COVID-19, were actively infected with it, or had recovered from it provided the deeply sampled blood TCRbeta repertoires that made up the dataset.

The study at large found these results: The quantity of clinical and demographic metadata differed by source and by participant and was supplied without curation.

A remark on this clone: The target of this receptor is not known. No per-base quality is available; no much larger clone lies one base away.

At one collaborating source in Seattle, patients were enrolled during active infection and were followed longitudinally through the course of disease. Whole blood was collected in K2EDTA tubes by collaborating institutions according to the institutions' own protocols. For TCRbeta analysis, collaborators shipped samples as frozen whole blood, isolated PBMCs, or DNA extracted from either of those sample types. The immunoSEQ Assay, a bias-controlled multiplex PCR, was used to amplify TCRbeta CDR3 regions from genomic DNA. The study's processing was this. Nucleated cell counts per sample were estimated from amplification of reference gene primers within the assay. To quantify the absolute abundance of each unique TCRbeta CDR3 rearrangement, sequence reads were collapsed and filtered. Productive Simpson clonality was computed per sample as the square root of Simpson's diversity index over productive rearrangements. Held by TCRdb, this immuneACCESS table contains in-frame sequences only and omits some clones. Under half of the omission traces to an unresolved V gene where checked; the cause of the rest is unknown. From that table come the V and J calls and clone size; the DNA was used to work out D and trimming. The sample records a few hundred thousand clones, under 90% of which are singletons. The top ten clones comprise 11% of the sample.

V is clipped by 0 bases and J by 8 bases, and the sequence between their germline boundaries is 8 bases long. In the germline V gene (reference sequence), CDR1 corresponds to LGHDT and CDR2 to YNNKEL. Taken from cysteine to phenylalanine, the CDR3 has 14 residues. Only the CDR3 DNA is retained, 42 bases long and in frame from the first base. The sequence came from a woman under 40 with COVID-19, enrolled during active disease. Recombination joined TRBV3-1 (or the pseudogene TRBV3-2) with TRBJ1-6, with no confidently assigned D gene. Sequencing was done on a sample of peripheral blood. The CDR3 protein sequence reads: CASSQERRYSPLHF. The bases are TGTGCCAGCAGCCAAGAGCGGCGGTATTCACCCCTCCACTTT.